The sequence of this T cell receptor (beta chain) was determined in a study of regulatory T cells in long-lasting Graves disease. CDR3 length equals 13 residues. V was clipped by 1 base and J by 9 bases, with 10 bases between them. Germline V gene sequence: CDR1 SNHLY, CDR2 FYNNEI. CDR3 regions were amplified by Arm-PCR using iRepertoire HTBI primers to build TCR beta libraries. Using its own MiXCR run on the multiplex PCR reads, TCRdb lists one record per CDR3 protein. In the table there are fewer than 650,000 distinct CDR3 sequences, 15% to 20% of which are singletons. The time point is: newly diagnosed GD, antithyroid drugs for less than 3 months. TCR sequences were obtained from RNA taken from PBMCs. A further study also used this sample, focusing on T cells in Graves' hyperthyroidism and ophthalmopathy.

The clonotype was recovered from a woman aged 25-40 years with Graves disease. The J gene is TRBJ2-1, the V gene TRBV2, with D possibly matching TRBD2 (5 bases). The sequencing here drew on peripheral blood mononuclear cells (PBMCs), taken at new diagnosis, from a patient treated with antithyroid drugs. CDR3 loop: CASSEGGRLEQFF. In nucleotides, the CDR3 is TGTGCCAGCAGTGAAGGAGGGAGACTTGAGCAGTTCTTC.